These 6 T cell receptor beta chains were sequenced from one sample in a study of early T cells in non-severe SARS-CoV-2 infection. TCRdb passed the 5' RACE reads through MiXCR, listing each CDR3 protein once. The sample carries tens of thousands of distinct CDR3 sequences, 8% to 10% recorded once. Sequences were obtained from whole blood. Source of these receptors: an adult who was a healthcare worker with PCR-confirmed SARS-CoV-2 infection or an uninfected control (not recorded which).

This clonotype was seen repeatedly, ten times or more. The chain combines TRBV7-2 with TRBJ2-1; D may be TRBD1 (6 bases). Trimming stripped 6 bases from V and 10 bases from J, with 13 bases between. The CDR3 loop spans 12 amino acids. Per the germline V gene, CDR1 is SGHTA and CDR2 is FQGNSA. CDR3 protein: CASSSRQAEQFF. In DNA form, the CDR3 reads TGTGCCAGCAGTTCCAGACAGGCCGAGCAGTTCTTC.

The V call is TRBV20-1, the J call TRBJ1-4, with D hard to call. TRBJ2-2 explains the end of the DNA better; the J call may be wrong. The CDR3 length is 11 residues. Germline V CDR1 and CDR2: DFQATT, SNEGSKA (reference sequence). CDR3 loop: CSARDKWELFF. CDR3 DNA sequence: TGCAGTGCTAGAGATAAATGGGAGCTGTTTTTT.

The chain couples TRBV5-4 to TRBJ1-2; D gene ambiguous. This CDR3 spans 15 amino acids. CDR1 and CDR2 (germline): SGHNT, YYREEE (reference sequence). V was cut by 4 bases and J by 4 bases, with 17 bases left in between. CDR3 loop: CASSGRTAEAYGYTF. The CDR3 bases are TGTGCCAGCAGCGGGAGGACCGCTGAGGCCTATGGCTACACCTTC.

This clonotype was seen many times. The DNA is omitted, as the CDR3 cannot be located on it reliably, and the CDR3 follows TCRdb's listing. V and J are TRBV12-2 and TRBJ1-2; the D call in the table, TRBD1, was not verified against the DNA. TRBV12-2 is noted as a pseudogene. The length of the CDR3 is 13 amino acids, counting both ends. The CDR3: CASRVGQGSGYTF.

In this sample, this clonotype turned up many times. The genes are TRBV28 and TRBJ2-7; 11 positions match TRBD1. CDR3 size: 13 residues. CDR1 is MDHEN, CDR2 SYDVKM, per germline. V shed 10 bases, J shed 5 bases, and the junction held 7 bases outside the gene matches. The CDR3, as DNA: TGTGCCATCCAGGACAGGGGGCTAAACGAGCAGTACTTC. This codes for CAIQDRGLNEQYF.

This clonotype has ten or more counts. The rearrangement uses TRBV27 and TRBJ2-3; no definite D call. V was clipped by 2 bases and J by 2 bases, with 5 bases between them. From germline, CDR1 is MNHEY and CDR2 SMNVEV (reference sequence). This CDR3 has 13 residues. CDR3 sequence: CASSLMPTDTQYF. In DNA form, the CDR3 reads TGTGCCAGCAGTTTAATGCCCACAGATACGCAGTATTTT.